This T cell receptor beta chain originates from a study of blood T cell repertoires in COVID-19 (dated by TCRdb to about 2020). Study-wide context: Samples from collaborators originated in the United States, Italy and Spain and spanned both the acute and convalescent phases of COVID-19. The prospective study material was composed of cDNA or gDNA derived from T cells, B-cell-depleted T cells, or PBMCs. The dataset comprised deeply sampled blood TCRbeta repertoires from subjects exposed to, actively infected with, or recovered from COVID-19. The repertoires were made available in a free public database intended to serve as a resource for research on the immune response to SARS-CoV-2. The samples were drawn from two sources: the first 160 participants of the ongoing ImmuneRACE study, and over 1,000 subjects contributed by 6 global collaborators. The sample metadata nearly always contained a de-identified subject ID, COVID-19 status, age in years and sex. Where available, HLA class I and class II types were taken from metadata supplied by the sample provider and were not determined by assay-based typing. What the research found in general, with its limitations: The amount of clinical and demographic metadata varied by source and participant and was provided uncurated.

Comment on this clone: What this receptor recognizes is not known. Per-nucleotide qualities are absent, and no much larger clonotype sits a single base away.

Whole blood was collected in K2EDTA tubes by collaborating institutions according to the institutions' own protocols. For TCRbeta analysis, collaborators shipped samples as frozen whole blood, isolated PBMCs, or DNA extracted from either of those sample types. Clipping removes 1 base from V and 0 bases from J, with 6 as the unmatched junction base count. From the germline V gene, CDR1 is SGHRS and CDR2 is YFSETQ. The CDR3 sequence holds 16 residues, the cysteine and phenylalanine included. Only the CDR3 part of the read is kept: 48 bases, read in frame from the first base. TCRbeta CDR3 regions were amplified from genomic DNA using the immunoSEQ Assay, a bias-controlled multiplex PCR. As for the authors' bioinformatics: Nucleated cell counts per sample were estimated from amplification of reference gene primers within the assay. To quantify the absolute abundance of each unique TCRbeta CDR3 rearrangement, sequence reads were collapsed and filtered. Productive Simpson clonality was computed per sample as the square root of Simpson's diversity index over productive rearrangements. TCRdb took this table from immuneACCESS and kept in-frame rearrangements with V and J called. Such tables lack part of the clones; where checked against another copy, unresolved V genes explain under half of the gap, and the rest is unexplained. V and J calls and clone size are copied from that table; D and trimming were computed from the DNA. The sample table lists 90,000 to 130,000 clones, about two thirds of them with a count of one. The biggest ten clones account for more than 1.5% of the sample.

The TCR originated in a woman aged 40 to 50 with acute or convalescent COVID-19. Sequencing was done on a sample of peripheral blood. This sequence uses TRBV5-1 and TRBJ1-1, and TRBD1 aligns with 7 junction nucleotides. The CDR3 is CASSLSTGAMNTEAFF. The sequenced DNA is TGCGCCAGCAGCTTGAGTACAGGGGCTATGAACACTGAAGCTTTCTTT.